Below, one TCR beta chain is given with its context. Its target is not known. The germline V gene has CDR1 SGHNT and CDR2 YYREEE (reference sequence). The length of the CDR3 is 15 residues. V shed 5 bases, J shed 6 bases, and the junction held 7 bases outside the gene matches. TCRdb's table, derived via immunoSEQ multiplex PCR, lists solely in-frame clones and lacks some. Found here are about 110,000 clones, roughly nine tenths of them singletons; the top ten hold over 3%. The data derive from a study of T cell responses to AZD1222 COVID-19 vaccine. Study-wide points: Dominant CD4 TCR responses targeted spike regions 160-218 and 743-854. Only a handful of AZD1222 recipients tested seropositive at baseline.

This rearrangement joins TRBV5-4 to TRBJ2-3; 12 nucleotides line up with TRBD2. The material sequenced was peripheral blood, taken on day 0 of MenACWY control vaccination. This receptor was taken from an adult in good health. The CDR3 DNA sequence: TGTGCCAGCAGGAGAACTAGCGGGGGGCTCGATACGCAGTATTTT. Translating it yields CASRRTSGGLDTQYF.